This passage covers 21 T cell receptor beta chains from one sample sequenced in a study of identical twins. TCRdb called the 5' RACE reads again in MiXCR, with one record for every CDR3 protein. Of nearly 650,000 distinct CDR3 sequences listed, around 7.5% are singletons. The same sample was also studied in work on yellow fever vaccine responses in identical twins.

Input material: PBMCs. These receptors were taken from a woman under 30 in good health.

This clonotype was counted between two and nine times. CDR3 amino acids: CASSLVGRTSNEKLFF. The CDR3 coding sequence is TGTGCCAGCAGCTTAGTAGGCAGGACAAGTAATGAAAAACTGTTTTTT. The chain employs TRBV7-2 and TRBJ1-4, with D maybe TRBD1 (5 bases). This CDR3 spans 16 amino acids. The V and J ends lost 1 base and 4 bases respectively, with 13 bases between them. Germline values: CDR1 SGHTA, CDR2 FQGNSA.

This clonotype was observed at least ten times. The V and J genes are TRBV29-1 and TRBJ2-1, with D unclear. V was clipped by 1 base and J by 4 bases, with 5 bases between them. Germline CDR1 and CDR2: SQVTM and ANQGSEA. The CDR3 has 12 amino acids. In DNA, the CDR3 is TGCAGCGTTGAAGGGCGGTACAATGAGCAGTTCTTC. It yields the protein CSVEGRYNEQFF.

This clonotype was counted ten times or more. The chain's CDR3 is CASSSGQDTQYF. The CDR3 bases are TGCGCCAGCAGCTCCGGACAAGATACGCAGTATTTT. V and J are TRBV5-1 and TRBJ2-3; weak D call: TRBD1 (5 bases). The V and J ends lost 3 bases and 5 bases respectively, with 7 bases between them. The CDR3 totals 12 residues. Germline V gene data show CDR1 as SGHRS and CDR2 as YFSETQ.

This clonotype occurred a few times. The gene calls are TRBV20-1 and TRBJ1-6; D remains unclear. Germline lookup yields CDR1 DFQATT and CDR2 SNEGSKA (reference sequence). The germline V and J ends were trimmed by 2 bases and 4 bases, with 6 bases remaining between them. The length of the CDR3 is 13 residues. CDR3 nucleotides: TGCAGTGCTAGACGGCAGTATAATTCACCCCTCCACTTT. Translation gives CSARRQYNSPLHF.

This rearrangement joins TRBV20-1 to TRBJ1-6; D not resolved. Germline values: CDR1 DFQATT, CDR2 SNEGSKA (reference sequence). The CDR3 contains 16 residues. V was clipped by 3 bases and J by 8 bases, with 20 bases between them. CDR3 nucleotide sequence: TGCAGTGCTAGGCCACAGCGGGGTACATTCCATTCACCCCTCCACTTT. Translated: CSARPQRGTFHSPLHF.

The sample holds a few counts of this clonotype. The genes are TRBV12-3 or TRBV12-4 and TRBJ1-6; the D gene is possibly TRBD1 (6 bases). Deletions cut 5 bases from V and 7 bases from J, with 18 bases between. The CDR3 runs to 16 residues. CDR3 loop: CASSNREIGPNSPLHF. CDR3 nucleotide sequence: TGTGCCAGCAGTAACAGGGAGATTGGACCAAATTCACCCCTCCACTTT.

The gene calls are TRBV28 and TRBJ2-5, with 12 bases fitting TRBD2. The CDR3 loop spans 13 amino acids. In germline, CDR1 is MDHEN, CDR2 SYDVKM. J was trimmed by 7 bases and V by 8 bases; bases with no gene match: 5. CDR3 in DNA: TGTGCCAGCGCCAAGGGACTAGCGGGGACCCAGTACTTC. Its translation is CASAKGLAGTQYF.

This clonotype was seen many times. The CDR3 loop reads CASSLVGTEQFF. CDR3 sequence (DNA): TGTGCCAGCAGCTTAGTAGGCACTGAGCAGTTCTTC. The chain employs TRBV7-9 and TRBJ2-1; D call uncertain. The V and J ends lost 1 base and 9 bases respectively, with 7 bases between them. The CDR3 sequence is 12 residues long. Germline CDR1 and CDR2: SEHNR and FQNEAQ (reference sequence).

At least ten counts were recorded for this clonotype. The chain links TRBV12-3 or TRBV12-4 to TRBJ2-7; 8 bases match TRBD2. This CDR3 has 13 amino acids. The V gene end was trimmed by 6 bases and the J gene end by 5 bases; junction bases not matched to a gene: 6. The CDR3 is CASRGLVSHEQYF. The CDR3 region has the DNA TGTGCCAGCAGGGGACTAGTAAGCCACGAGCAGTACTTC.

The chain links TRBV11-2 to TRBJ2-1, with TRBD2 identical over 7 bases. Trimming removed 3 bases from V and 5 bases from J; junction bases left unmatched: 13. This CDR3 has 17 residues. Germline V gene data show CDR1 as SGHAT and CDR2 as FQNNGV. The CDR3 sequence is CASSFGRRDYLNNEQFF. CDR3 sequence (DNA): TGTGCCAGCAGCTTTGGGAGGAGGGACTATCTAAACAATGAGCAGTTCTTC.

This clonotype appeared a few times. The genes are TRBV29-1 and TRBJ2-1; 9 bases agree with TRBD2. With 6 bases clipped from V and 5 bases from J, the junction kept 8 bases outside the gene matches. The CDR3 totals 14 residues. The germline V gene has CDR1 SQVTM and CDR2 ANQGSEA. The CDR3 spells CSVGLALEHNEQFF. The CDR3 DNA reads TGCAGCGTCGGACTAGCGTTGGAACACAATGAGCAGTTCTTC.

This clonotype was counted many times. The V call is TRBV6-2 or TRBV6-3, the J call TRBJ2-3, with D hard to call. The CDR3 has 14 residues. V lost 0 bases and J lost 4, with 8 bases in between. Germline CDR1 reads MNHEY; CDR2 reads SVGEGT. As DNA, the CDR3 is TGTGCCAGCAGTTACTCATTAGTGGCAGATACGCAGTATTTT. This encodes CASSYSLVADTQYF.

This chain uses TRBV11-2 with TRBJ2-1; 12 bases are a match to TRBD2. Germline lookup yields CDR1 SGHAT and CDR2 FQNNGV. V trimming: 5 bases; J trimming: 8 bases; junction bases outside the gene matches: 7. The CDR3 spans 15 residues. CDR3 coding DNA: TGTGCCAGCAGCCCCCGGACTAGCGGGGTCGATGAGCAGTTCTTC. Translating gives CASSPRTSGVDEQFF.

In this sample, this clonotype turned up many times. This chain connects TRBV7-8 to TRBJ1-6, with D possibly matching TRBD1 (5 bases). Germline lookup yields CDR1 SGHVS and CDR2 FQNEAQ. CDR3 length: 17 amino acids. V was trimmed by 2 bases and J by 4 bases, leaving 15 bases between them. CDR3 sequence (DNA): TGTGCCAGCAGCTTATTGGGGAGCGGGGCATATAATTCACCCCTCCACTTT. Translation gives CASSLLGSGAYNSPLHF.

The V and J genes are TRBV10-1 and TRBJ2-7; D is possibly TRBD2 (5 bases). V lost 6 bases and J 5 bases, leaving 17 bases between the germline ends. The V gene's germline CDR1 is WNHNN and CDR2 SYGVQD (reference sequence). This CDR3 has 14 residues. The CDR3 DNA is TGCGCCAGCAGCCCCTCACCGGGATCGAACGAGCAGTACTTC. This gives the protein CASSPSPGSNEQYF.

This chain's CDR3 is CSAQGIRGFSYEQYV. The CDR3 nucleotides are TGCAGTGCTCAGGGGATTCGTGGCTTCTCCTACGAGCAGTACGTC. This sequence joins TRBV20-1 and TRBJ2-7; tentatively, D is TRBD1 (6 bases). Trimming took off 5 bases at V and 0 bases at J, with 17 bases between the two ends. Germline V gene sequence: CDR1 DFQATT, CDR2 SNEGSKA (reference sequence). The CDR3 runs to 15 residues.

Ten or more counts support this clonotype. The chain joins TRBV5-1 to TRBJ2-3, with D perhaps being TRBD1 or TRBD2 (5 bases each). CDR1 is SGHRS, CDR2 YFSETQ, per germline. This CDR3 contains 15 residues. Trimming took off 6 bases at V and 2 bases at J, with 16 bases between the two ends. The DNA of the CDR3 is TGCGCCAGCACCCAGAGGACCGGGGCCACAGATACGCAGTATTTT. Protein: CASTQRTGATDTQYF.

This clonotype was observed a handful of times. The V gene is TRBV15, the J gene TRBJ1-1; 9 bases are shared with TRBD1. The germline V gene has CDR1 LNHNV and CDR2 YYDKDF (reference sequence). V dropped 1 base and J dropped 4; count of bases not matched to a gene: 10. This CDR3 comprises 17 residues. CDR3 coding DNA: TGTGCCACCAGCAGAGGGTCACCAGGACAGGGGTTCACTGAAGCTTTCTTT. Its protein is CATSRGSPGQGFTEAFF.

This clonotype was recorded many times. The chain uses TRBV2 and TRBJ2-1; 12 bases are shared with TRBD2. Germline lookup yields CDR1 SNHLY and CDR2 FYNNEI. CDR3 length: 14 residues. V trimming: 6 bases; J trimming: 8 bases; junction bases outside the gene matches: 5. The CDR3 nucleotides read TGTGCCAGCAGCCTAGCGGGAGGGGCTCATGAGCAGTTCTTC. Protein sequence: CASSLAGGAHEQFF.

The chain is built from TRBV4-1 and TRBJ2-1, with TRBD1 matching over 10 bases. CDR3 length equals 14 residues. Germline V gene lookup returns CDR1 MGHRA and CDR2 YSYEKL. J gave up 9 bases and V 4 bases, and 6 bases lay outside the gene matches. The CDR3 DNA is TGCGCCAGCAGCCCACGGACAGGGGGACGTGAGCAGTTCTTC. It specifies CASSPRTGGREQFF.

The chain employs TRBV7-9 and TRBJ2-1, with a possible D match to TRBD1 (5 bases). This CDR3 is 13 amino acids long. V was pared by 7 bases and J by 9 bases, with 16 bases between. CDR1 and CDR2 (germline): SEHNR, FQNEAQ (reference sequence). CDR3 in amino acids: CASTPSVGAEQFF. The DNA for the CDR3 is TGTGCCAGCACCCCGTCGGTTGGGGCTGAGCAGTTCTTC. Full variable domain (outside the CDR3, taken from reference TRBV7-9 and TRBJ2-1): DTGVSQNPRHKITKRGQNVTFRCDPISEHNRLYWYRQTLGQGPEFLTYFQNEAQLEKSRLLSDRFSAERPKGSFSTLEIQRTEQGDSAMYLCASTPSVGAEQFFGPGTRLTVL.